The 32 T cell receptor beta chains listed next were all sequenced from one sample in a study of T cells after yellow fever vaccination. TCRdb re-called the 5' RACE reads with MiXCR, one entry per CDR3 protein. The sample has 50,000 to 60,000 distinct CDR3 sequences, approximately 6% seen once. The sample consisted of PBMCs, either bulk or a sorted T-cell subset (CD4+, CD8+, memory, or dextramer-sorted; not recorded which), taken on the day of the yellow fever booster vaccination. The receptors stem from a young man who received the YFV17D yellow fever vaccine.

This clonotype has more than one count but fewer than ten. The chain is built from TRBV12-3 or TRBV12-4 and TRBJ1-5, with D uncertain. V was shortened by 8 bases and J by 4 bases, with 9 bases between the two germline ends. This CDR3 spans 12 amino acids. The DNA for the CDR3 is TGTGCCAGCGGTACGGGTAATCAGCCCCAGCATTTT. This sequence encodes CASGTGNQPQHF.

The chain carries TRBV5-1 and TRBJ2-3; D is unclear. This CDR3 has 12 amino acids. With 0 bases removed from V and 2 bases from J, the gap between germline ends came to 1 base. CDR1 and CDR2 (germline): SGHRS, YFSETQ. In DNA, the CDR3 is TGCGCCAGCAGCTTGGCCACAGATACGCAGTATTTT. Translated: CASSLATDTQYF.

This clonotype was seen at least ten times. The rearrangement links TRBV27 to TRBJ1-3; D not resolved. This CDR3 contains 13 residues. Trimming removed 2 bases at V and 0 bases at J, with 2 bases between. Germline lookup yields CDR1 MNHEY and CDR2 SMNVEV (reference sequence). CDR3 region: CASSLASGNTIYF. CDR3 nucleotide sequence: TGTGCCAGCAGTTTAGCCTCTGGAAACACCATATATTTT.

This clonotype was recorded many times. The chain employs TRBV6-2 or TRBV6-3 and TRBJ2-1, with a tentative D call TRBD2 (5 bases). Germline V gene sequence: CDR1 MNHEY, CDR2 SVGEGT. V was pared by 1 base and J by 2 bases, with 9 bases between. The CDR3 consists of 15 residues. Here the CDR3 reads CASSYLSGPYNEQFF. Written as DNA, the CDR3 is TGTGCCAGCAGTTACTTGAGCGGACCCTACAATGAGCAGTTCTTC.

The rearrangement links TRBV7-9 to TRBJ2-1, with D possibly being TRBD1 (6 bases). The CDR3 is made up of 14 amino acids. V shed 5 bases and J shed 8 bases, with 16 bases lying between them. CDR1 SEHNR and CDR2 FQNEAQ come from the germline V gene (reference sequence). CDR3 sequence: CASSARTVVYEQFF. The CDR3 nucleotides read TGTGCCAGCAGCGCACGGACAGTTGTCTATGAGCAGTTCTTC.

This clonotype is a singleton in its sample. The missing conserved phenylalanine or tryptophan at the end of this CDR3 makes a read error likely. The chain combines TRBV15 with TRBJ2-1; 10 bases align to TRBD2. The CDR3 covers 16 residues. V shed 3 bases and J 5 bases; nucleotides not matched to a gene: 7. Germline V lookup: CDR1 LNHNV, CDR2 YYDKDF (reference sequence). CDR3 bases: TGTGCCACCAGCAGTATCGGGACTAGCGCCAACAATGAGCAGTTCTAC. Amino acid sequence: CATSSIGTSANNEQFY.

The rearrangement joins TRBV12-3 or TRBV12-4 to TRBJ1-1; a possible D gene is TRBD1 (6 bases). CDR3 length: 14 amino acids. V lost 2 bases, J lost 5 bases, and 12 bases lay in between. The CDR3 here is CASSLLQGYTEAFF. The DNA of the CDR3 is TGTGCCAGCAGTTTATTACAGGGCTATACTGAAGCTTTCTTT.

This clonotype was found a few times. This chain uses TRBV18 with TRBJ2-7; 9 bases are shared with TRBD1. CDR3 length: 15 residues. V dropped 4 bases and J dropped 7; count of bases not matched to a gene: 11. Germline loops: CDR1 KGHSH, CDR2 LQKENI. This chain's CDR3 is CASSLRQGVHQEQYF. The CDR3 DNA is TGTGCCAGCTCACTGAGACAGGGGGTTCACCAGGAGCAGTACTTC.

This clonotype was observed a handful of times. The rearrangement uses TRBV29-1 and TRBJ2-3; tentatively, D is TRBD1 or TRBD2 (5 bases each). The V end was cut by 7 bases, the J end by 0 bases, with 17 bases between. The CDR3 is made up of 15 amino acids. The germline V gene encodes CDR1 SQVTM and CDR2 ANQGSEA. The CDR3 region has the DNA TGCAGCGCCTGGGGGTTGCATACTAGCACAGATACGCAGTATTTT. Translating it yields CSAWGLHTSTDTQYF.

This clonotype was counted between two and nine times. In DNA form, the CDR3 reads TGCGCCAGCAGCCAAGGGACAGGGTGGGAGCAGTACTTC. It specifies CASSQGTGWEQYF. The chain carries TRBV4-1 and TRBJ2-7; TRBD1 agrees at 8 bases. This CDR3 region has 13 residues. Germline CDR1 and CDR2: MGHRA and YSYEKL. With V trimmed by 1 base and J by 7 bases, 3 bases remained unmatched.

This clonotype has at least ten counts. The rearrangement uses TRBV15 and TRBJ2-7; tentative D call: TRBD1 (5 bases). Germline V gene data show CDR1 as LNHNV and CDR2 as YYDKDF (reference sequence). This CDR3 spans 14 amino acids. Trimming stripped 5 bases from V and 3 bases from J, with 14 bases between. DNA for the CDR3: TGTGCCACCAGCCCGACTCAGGGCTTCTACGAGCAGTACTTC. It encodes CATSPTQGFYEQYF.

In its sample, this clonotype was seen many times. The V gene is TRBV29-1, the J gene TRBJ2-7; D is ambiguous. V dropped 4 bases and J dropped 3 bases, with 10 bases sitting between them. This CDR3 contains 12 residues. The V gene's germline CDR1 is SQVTM and CDR2 ANQGSEA. The CDR3, as DNA: TGCAGCGTTGGGGTCAGCCTCTACGAGCAGTACGTC. It codes for CSVGVSLYEQYV.

Concerning this clonotype: This may come from a read error, since a much larger clone is one base off. The rearrangement uses TRBV7-9 and TRBJ2-7, with 7 bases aligning to TRBD1. Germline loops: CDR1 SEHNR, CDR2 FQNEAQ (reference sequence). CDR3 length equals 16 residues. V was pared by 6 bases and J by 3 bases, with 14 bases of the junction left unmatched. DNA for the CDR3: TGTGCCAGCAGTCATGAACAGGGGATCGGTATCTACGAGCAGTACTTC. Translated: CASSHEQGIGIYEQYF.

This clonotype was found many times. The V and J genes are TRBV6-5 and TRBJ1-5, with D unresolved. The CDR3 totals 15 residues. Looked up from germline, CDR1 is MNHEY and CDR2 is SVGAGI. Trimming left V 0 bases short and J 2 bases short, with 8 bases between. CDR3 sequence reads: CASSYSAGGNQPQHF. The DNA for the CDR3 is TGTGCCAGCAGTTACTCAGCAGGCGGCAATCAGCCCCAGCATTTT.

V gene TRBV5-1 combines with J gene TRBJ2-3, with a weak D call TRBD2 (5 bases). The V gene lost 5 bases and the J gene lost 4 bases, with 17 bases spanning the gap. Germline CDR1 reads SGHRS; CDR2 reads YFSETQ. The CDR3 is made up of 15 amino acids. The CDR3 sequence: CASSRTDTRSDTQYF. The CDR3 bases are TGCGCCAGCAGTCGCACCGACACTAGGTCAGATACGCAGTATTTT.

This clonotype was found a few times. The gene calls are TRBV13 and TRBJ1-2; D not certain. The V and J ends lost 5 bases and 4 bases respectively, with 17 bases between them. CDR3 size: 15 residues. Germline lookup yields CDR1 PRHDT and CDR2 FYEKMQ (reference sequence). DNA of the CDR3: TGTGCCAGCAGCCCGAGGGCTCCGGCGAGCTATGGCTACACCTTC. Translation gives CASSPRAPASYGYTF.

This clonotype was seen a few times. V usage is TRBV6-1 and J usage is TRBJ2-3; D is perhaps TRBD1 (6 bases). The CDR3 sequence is 16 residues long. CDR1 MNHNS and CDR2 SASEGT come from the germline V gene. Trimming pared 7 bases from V and 5 bases from J, leaving 22 bases between. DNA for the CDR3: TGTGCCAGCACCCTCCTCCCCACAGGGTTGGTAGATACGCAGTATTTT. This sequence encodes CASTLLPTGLVDTQYF.

The chain is built from TRBV24-1 and TRBJ2-3; D is ambiguous. V shed 5 bases and J shed 1 base, with 3 bases lying between them. CDR3 length: 12 residues. Germline loops: CDR1 KGHDR, CDR2 SFDVKD. CDR3 coding DNA: TGTGCCACCAGTGTTGGCACAGATACGCAGTATTTT. Translating gives CATSVGTDTQYF.

This clonotype was detected ten times or more. The J gene is TRBJ2-7, the V gene TRBV20-1, with D hard to call. The length of the CDR3 is 15 residues. V lost 5 bases and J 0 bases, leaving 17 bases between the germline ends. The germline V gene encodes CDR1 DFQATT and CDR2 SNEGSKA (reference sequence). Here the CDR3 DNA reads TGCAGTGCTGTCCAGCCAGACCGTAGCTCCTACGAGCAGTACTTC. This gives the protein CSAVQPDRSSYEQYF.

In this sample, this clonotype turned up a few times. V usage is TRBV7-9 and J usage is TRBJ2-6, with unresolved D. The CDR3 sequence is 14 residues long. Germline V gene sequence: CDR1 SEHNR, CDR2 FQNEAQ (reference sequence). V was trimmed by 1 base and J by 4 bases, leaving 5 bases between them. The CDR3: CASSLVGGANVLTF. CDR3 in DNA: TGTGCCAGCAGCTTAGTTGGCGGGGCCAACGTCCTGACTTTC.

The sample holds a few counts of this clonotype. The V call is TRBV6-5, the J call TRBJ2-1; TRBD1 is a possible D gene (5 bases). Germline V gene lookup returns CDR1 MNHEY and CDR2 SVGAGI. The CDR3 totals 14 residues. Trimming left V 0 bases short and J 5 bases short, with 8 bases between. For the CDR3, the DNA is TGTGCCAGCAGTTACTCAGGGGCTAACAATGAGCAGTTCTTC. This gives the protein CASSYSGANNEQFF.

V usage is TRBV2 and J usage is TRBJ1-1, with D possibly TRBD1 on 5 matching bases. The CDR3 is 13 amino acids. V gave up 4 bases and J gave up 4 bases, with 10 bases separating them. Germline V CDR1 and CDR2: SNHLY, FYNNEI. CDR3 sequence: CASSGGGITEAFF. Written as DNA, the CDR3 is TGTGCCAGCAGTGGGGGGGGGATCACTGAAGCTTTCTTT.

The chain is built from TRBV9 and TRBJ2-7, with 8 nucleotides matching TRBD2. This CDR3 has 18 residues. V lost 1 base and J lost 2; bases outside the gene matches: 14. CDR1 and CDR2 (germline): SGDLS, YYNGEE. The CDR3 region is CASSVCLFSPGGPYEQYV. DNA of the CDR3: TGTGCCAGCAGCGTATGCCTTTTCAGTCCGGGGGGGCCCTACGAGCAGTACGTC.

Many counts were recorded for this clonotype. The chain has TRBV6-2 or TRBV6-3 and TRBJ1-5, with no clear D. The CDR3 has 15 residues. Trimming took off 5 bases at V and 7 bases at J, with 18 bases between the two ends. The V gene's germline CDR1 is MNHEY and CDR2 SVGEGT. CDR3 coding DNA: TGTGCCAGCAGTCCCCTAAAAAACATCTCGCAGCCCCAGCATTTT. Residues: CASSPLKNISQPQHF.

This clonotype showed up many times. V is TRBV7-2 and J is TRBJ2-3; 7 nucleotides line up with TRBD1. There are 16 residues in the CDR3. Per germline, CDR1 SGHTA and CDR2 FQGNSA. Unmatched junction bases numbered 11, after V lost 5 bases and J lost 3 bases. The CDR3 loop reads CASSTGLTGRTDTQYF. The CDR3 nucleotides are TGTGCCAGCAGCACCGGTTTGACAGGGAGAACAGATACGCAGTATTTT.

This clonotype was counted between two and nine times. V and J are TRBV6-4 and TRBJ1-6; D unresolved. Germline CDR1 and CDR2: MRHNA and SNTAGT. V gave up 3 bases and J gave up 6 bases, with 9 bases separating them. This CDR3 is built from 14 residues. The CDR3 coding sequence is TGTGCCAGCAGTGAAGCCGGATCTAATTCACCCCTCCACTTT. Encoded protein: CASSEAGSNSPLHF.

The J gene is TRBJ1-2, the V gene TRBV6-6; D is ambiguous. CDR1 and CDR2 from the germline V gene are MNHNY and SVGAGI (reference sequence). The V end was cut by 6 bases, the J end by 3 bases, with 20 bases between. The CDR3 is 16 residues long. The CDR3 sequence is CASRQTETNLYYGYTF. The CDR3 DNA reads as TGTGCCAGCAGACAAACAGAAACGAACCTCTACTATGGCTACACCTTC.

The sample holds many counts of this clonotype. The rearrangement links TRBV4-1 to TRBJ2-1; D unresolved. Trimming pared 1 base from V and 6 bases from J, leaving 7 bases between. The CDR3 consists of 13 residues. CDR1 is MGHRA, CDR2 YSYEKL, per germline. The CDR3 sequence is CASSQVRPNEQFF. CDR3 in DNA: TGCGCCAGCAGCCAAGTACGCCCCAATGAGCAGTTCTTC.

V and J are TRBV12-3 or TRBV12-4 and TRBJ1-1; weak D call: TRBD1 (5 bases). V lost 6 bases and J 4 bases, leaving 18 bases between the germline ends. The CDR3 is 15 residues long. CDR3 DNA: TGTGCCAGCAGGAACGAAGGGGATGGGCGCACTGAAGCTTTCTTT. Its translation: CASRNEGDGRTEAFF.

The chain combines TRBV5-4 with TRBJ2-7; TRBD1 matches 11 bases. The CDR3 runs to 15 residues. The V gene's germline CDR1 is SGHNT and CDR2 YYREEE (reference sequence). The trim removed 3 bases at V and 1 base at J, leaving 3 bases unmatched. CDR3 residues: CASSWTGGGSYEQYF. The CDR3 DNA sequence: TGTGCCAGCAGCTGGACAGGGGGCGGGTCCTACGAGCAGTACTTC.

This clonotype has a handful of counts. This chain connects TRBV7-9 to TRBJ1-2; possible D gene TRBD1, 5 bases. Germline V CDR1 and CDR2: SEHNR, FQNEAQ (reference sequence). This CDR3 contains 14 residues. The V end lost 4 bases, the J end lost 8 bases, and 17 bases lay between the germline ends. The CDR3 is CASSYAPGTQGYTF. The CDR3 DNA reads TGTGCCAGCAGCTACGCTCCTGGGACTCAGGGCTACACCTTC.

The chain carries TRBV20-1 and TRBJ2-1; 8 bases line up with TRBD2. This CDR3 spans 14 amino acids. Looked up from germline, CDR1 is DFQATT and CDR2 is SNEGSKA (reference sequence). V lost 4 bases, J lost 5 bases, and 7 bases stayed unmatched. In DNA, the CDR3 is TGCAGTGCTACTCCAGCGGGGGTTGACAATGAGCAGTTCTTC. Its translation is CSATPAGVDNEQFF.